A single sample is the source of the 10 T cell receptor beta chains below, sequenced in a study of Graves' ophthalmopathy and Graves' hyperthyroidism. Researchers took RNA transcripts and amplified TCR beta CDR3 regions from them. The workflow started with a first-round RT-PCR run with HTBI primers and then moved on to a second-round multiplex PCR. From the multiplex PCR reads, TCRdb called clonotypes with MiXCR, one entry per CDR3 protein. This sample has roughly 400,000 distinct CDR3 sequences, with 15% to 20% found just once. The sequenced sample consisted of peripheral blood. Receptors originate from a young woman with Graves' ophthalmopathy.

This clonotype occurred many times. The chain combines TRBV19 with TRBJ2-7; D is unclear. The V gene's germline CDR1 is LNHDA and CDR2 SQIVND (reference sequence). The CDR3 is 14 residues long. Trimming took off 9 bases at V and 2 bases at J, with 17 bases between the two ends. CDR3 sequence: CASRSPNTPYEQYF. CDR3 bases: TGTGCCAGCAGATCTCCGAATACCCCCTACGAGCAGTACTTC.

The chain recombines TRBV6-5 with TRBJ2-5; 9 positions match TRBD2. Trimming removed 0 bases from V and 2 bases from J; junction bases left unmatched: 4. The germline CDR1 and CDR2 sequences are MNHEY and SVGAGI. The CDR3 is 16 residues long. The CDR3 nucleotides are TGTGCCAGCAGTTACTCGATAGCGGGAGATCAAGAGACCCAGTACTTC. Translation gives CASSYSIAGDQETQYF.

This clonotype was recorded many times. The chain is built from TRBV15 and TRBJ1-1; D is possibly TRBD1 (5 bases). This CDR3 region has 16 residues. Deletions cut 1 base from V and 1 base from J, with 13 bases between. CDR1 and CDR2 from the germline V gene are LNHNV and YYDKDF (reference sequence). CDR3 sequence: CATSRAPGPTNTEAFF. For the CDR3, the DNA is TGTGCCACCAGCAGAGCTCCGGGACCAACGAACACTGAAGCTTTCTTT.

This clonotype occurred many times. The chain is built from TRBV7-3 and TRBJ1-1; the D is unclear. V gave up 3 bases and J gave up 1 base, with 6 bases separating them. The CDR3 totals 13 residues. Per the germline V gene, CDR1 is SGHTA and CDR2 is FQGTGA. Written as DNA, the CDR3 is TGTGCCAGCAGCTTTTCCGGGAACACTGAAGCTTTCTTT. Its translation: CASSFSGNTEAFF.

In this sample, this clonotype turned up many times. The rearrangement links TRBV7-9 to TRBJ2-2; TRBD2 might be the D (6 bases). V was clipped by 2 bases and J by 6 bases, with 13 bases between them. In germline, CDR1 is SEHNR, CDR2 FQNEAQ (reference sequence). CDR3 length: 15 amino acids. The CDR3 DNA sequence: TGTGCCAGCAGCTTATCGGGGGTGAGAGCCGGGGAGCTGTTTTTT. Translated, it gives CASSLSGVRAGELFF.

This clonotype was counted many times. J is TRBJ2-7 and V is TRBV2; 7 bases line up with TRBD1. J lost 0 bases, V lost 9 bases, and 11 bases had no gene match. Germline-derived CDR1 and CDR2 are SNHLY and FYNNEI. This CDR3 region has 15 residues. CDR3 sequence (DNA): TGTGCCAGTCGTGGTGGGGCAGGGGGCTCCTACGAGCAGTACTTC. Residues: CASRGGAGGSYEQYF.

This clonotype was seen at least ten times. CDR3 nucleotide sequence: TGCAGCGTCGACCACCGAACAGGGGTAACCGAGCAGTACTTC. Protein sequence: CSVDHRTGVTEQYF. The genes are TRBV29-1 and TRBJ2-7, with 7 bases that match TRBD1. The CDR3 sequence is 14 residues long. Unmatched junction bases numbered 14, after V lost 6 bases and J lost 6 bases. The germline V gene encodes CDR1 SQVTM and CDR2 ANQGSEA.

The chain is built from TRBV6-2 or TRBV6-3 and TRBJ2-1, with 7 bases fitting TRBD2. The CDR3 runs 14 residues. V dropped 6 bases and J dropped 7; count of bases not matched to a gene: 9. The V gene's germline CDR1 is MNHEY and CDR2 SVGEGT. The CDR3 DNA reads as TGTGCCAGCAGCCAACGGGGTAGCGGGAATGAGCAGTTCTTC. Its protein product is CASSQRGSGNEQFF.

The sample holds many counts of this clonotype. This chain's CDR3 is CASSPGQKISYEQYF. The CDR3 DNA reads as TGTGCCAGCAGTCCGGGACAGAAGATCTCCTACGAGCAGTACTTC. J is TRBJ2-7 and V is TRBV5-8, with 7 bases that match TRBD1. CDR1 SGHTS and CDR2 YDEGEE come from the germline V gene. This CDR3 comprises 15 residues. Unmatched junction bases numbered 8, after V lost 5 bases and J lost 0 bases.

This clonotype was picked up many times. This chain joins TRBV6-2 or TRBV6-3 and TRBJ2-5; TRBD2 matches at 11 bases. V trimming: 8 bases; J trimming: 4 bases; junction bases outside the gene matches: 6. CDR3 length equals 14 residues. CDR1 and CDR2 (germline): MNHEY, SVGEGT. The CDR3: CASSLAGGVETQYF. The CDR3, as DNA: TGTGCCAGCTCCTTAGCGGGGGGGGTAGAGACCCAGTACTTC.